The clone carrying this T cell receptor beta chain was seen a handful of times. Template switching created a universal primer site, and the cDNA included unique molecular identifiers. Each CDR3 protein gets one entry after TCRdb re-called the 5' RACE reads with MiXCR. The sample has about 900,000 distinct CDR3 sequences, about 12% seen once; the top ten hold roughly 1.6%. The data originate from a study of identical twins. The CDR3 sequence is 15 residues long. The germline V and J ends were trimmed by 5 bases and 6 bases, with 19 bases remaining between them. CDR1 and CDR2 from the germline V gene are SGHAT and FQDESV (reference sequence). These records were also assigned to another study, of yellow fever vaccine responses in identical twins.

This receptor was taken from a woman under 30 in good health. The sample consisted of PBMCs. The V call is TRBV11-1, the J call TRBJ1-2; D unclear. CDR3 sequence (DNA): TGTGCCAGCAGCGCTCATGCGTTGGGGAAGGATGGCTACACCTTC. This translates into CASSAHALGKDGYTF.